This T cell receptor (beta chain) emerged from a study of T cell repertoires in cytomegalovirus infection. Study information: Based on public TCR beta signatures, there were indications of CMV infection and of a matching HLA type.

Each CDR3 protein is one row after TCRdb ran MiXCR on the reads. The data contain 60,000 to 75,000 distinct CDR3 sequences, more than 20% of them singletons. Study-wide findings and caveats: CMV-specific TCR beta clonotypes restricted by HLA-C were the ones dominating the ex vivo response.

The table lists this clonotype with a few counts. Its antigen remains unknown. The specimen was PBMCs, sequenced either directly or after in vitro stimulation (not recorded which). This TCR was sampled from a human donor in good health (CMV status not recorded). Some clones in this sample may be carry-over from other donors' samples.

CDR3: CASSLDPGQLHSTYQETQYF. The CDR3 bases are TGTGCCAGCAGCTTGGATCCGGGACAGCTCCACTCGACGTACCAAGAGACCCAGTACTTC. The chain joins TRBV5-5 to TRBJ2-5; 7 bases align to TRBD1. The V gene's germline CDR1 is SGHKS and CDR2 YYEKEE (reference sequence). This CDR3 is 20 amino acids long. Trimming cost V 0 bases and J 0 bases; bases outside gene matches: 17. The variable domain in full, with the rest retrieved from reference TRBV5-5 and TRBJ2-5, is DAGVTQSPTHLIKTRGQQVTLRCSPISGHKSVSWYQQVLGQGPQFIFQYYEKEERGRGNFPDRFSARQFPNYSSELNVNALLLGDSALYLCASSLDPGQLHSTYQETQYFGPGTRLLVL.